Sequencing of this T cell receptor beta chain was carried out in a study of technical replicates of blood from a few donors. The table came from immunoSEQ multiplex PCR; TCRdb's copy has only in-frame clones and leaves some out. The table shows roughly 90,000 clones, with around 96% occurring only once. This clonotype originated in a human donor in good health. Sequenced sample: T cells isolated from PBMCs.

DNA for the CDR3: TGTGCCAGCAGCGTAGGAAAGCTACAAGAGACCCAGTACTTC. Translating gives CASSVGKLQETQYF. This rearrangement joins TRBV9 to TRBJ2-5; unclear D gene. This CDR3 region has 14 residues. The V end lost 0 bases, the J end lost 2 bases, and 8 bases lay between the germline ends. Per the germline V gene, CDR1 is SGDLS and CDR2 is YYNGEE.